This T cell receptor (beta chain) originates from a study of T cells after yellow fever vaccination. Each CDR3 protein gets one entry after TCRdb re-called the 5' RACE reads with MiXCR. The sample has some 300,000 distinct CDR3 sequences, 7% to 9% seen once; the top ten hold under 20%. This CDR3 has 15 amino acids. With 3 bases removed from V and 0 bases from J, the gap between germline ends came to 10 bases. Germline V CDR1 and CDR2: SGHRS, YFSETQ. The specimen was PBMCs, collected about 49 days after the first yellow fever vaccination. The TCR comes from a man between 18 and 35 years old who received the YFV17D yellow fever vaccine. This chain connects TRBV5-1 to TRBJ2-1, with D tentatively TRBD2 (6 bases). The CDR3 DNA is TGCGCCAGCAGCTGGCGGGGTTACTCCTACAATGAGCAGTTCTTC. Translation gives CASSWRGYSYNEQFF.